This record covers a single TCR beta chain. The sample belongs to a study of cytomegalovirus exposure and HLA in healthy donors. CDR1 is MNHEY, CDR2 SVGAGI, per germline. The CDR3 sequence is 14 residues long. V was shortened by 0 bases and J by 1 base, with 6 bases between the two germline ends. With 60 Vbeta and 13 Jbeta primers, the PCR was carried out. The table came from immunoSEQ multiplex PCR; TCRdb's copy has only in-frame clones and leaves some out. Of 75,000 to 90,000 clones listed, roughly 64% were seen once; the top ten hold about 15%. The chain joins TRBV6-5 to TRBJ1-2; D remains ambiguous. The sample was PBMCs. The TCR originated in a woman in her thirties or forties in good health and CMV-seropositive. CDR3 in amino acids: CASSYSGLNYGYTF. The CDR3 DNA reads TGTGCCAGCAGTTACTCAGGACTTAACTATGGCTACACCTTC.